The clone carrying this TCR beta chain was seen a few times. Its cognate antigen is unknown. The sample is drawn from a study of cytomegalovirus exposure and HLA in healthy donors. In the PCR, 60 Vbeta and 13 Jbeta primers were used. Using immunoSEQ multiplex PCR, the repertoire was profiled, and TCRdb retains in-frame clones only, with some absent. This sample has approximately 110,000 clones, with over 60% found just once. V was clipped by 7 bases and J by 2 bases, with 18 bases between them. This CDR3 is 16 amino acids long. The germline gives CDR1 LNHDA, CDR2 SQIVND (reference sequence). General study points: Later analysis demonstrated an association between a missense DCLRE1C variant and TCR beta V- and J-gene trimming.

The origin of this receptor is a woman aged 18-35 years in good health and CMV-seropositive. What was sequenced was PBMCs. V gene TRBV19 combines with J gene TRBJ2-1; weak D call: TRBD2 (5 bases). The CDR3 DNA reads TGTGCCAGTACCCTCCGCACAGCGGATACCTACAATGAGCAGTTCTTC. Translated, it gives CASTLRTADTYNEQFF.